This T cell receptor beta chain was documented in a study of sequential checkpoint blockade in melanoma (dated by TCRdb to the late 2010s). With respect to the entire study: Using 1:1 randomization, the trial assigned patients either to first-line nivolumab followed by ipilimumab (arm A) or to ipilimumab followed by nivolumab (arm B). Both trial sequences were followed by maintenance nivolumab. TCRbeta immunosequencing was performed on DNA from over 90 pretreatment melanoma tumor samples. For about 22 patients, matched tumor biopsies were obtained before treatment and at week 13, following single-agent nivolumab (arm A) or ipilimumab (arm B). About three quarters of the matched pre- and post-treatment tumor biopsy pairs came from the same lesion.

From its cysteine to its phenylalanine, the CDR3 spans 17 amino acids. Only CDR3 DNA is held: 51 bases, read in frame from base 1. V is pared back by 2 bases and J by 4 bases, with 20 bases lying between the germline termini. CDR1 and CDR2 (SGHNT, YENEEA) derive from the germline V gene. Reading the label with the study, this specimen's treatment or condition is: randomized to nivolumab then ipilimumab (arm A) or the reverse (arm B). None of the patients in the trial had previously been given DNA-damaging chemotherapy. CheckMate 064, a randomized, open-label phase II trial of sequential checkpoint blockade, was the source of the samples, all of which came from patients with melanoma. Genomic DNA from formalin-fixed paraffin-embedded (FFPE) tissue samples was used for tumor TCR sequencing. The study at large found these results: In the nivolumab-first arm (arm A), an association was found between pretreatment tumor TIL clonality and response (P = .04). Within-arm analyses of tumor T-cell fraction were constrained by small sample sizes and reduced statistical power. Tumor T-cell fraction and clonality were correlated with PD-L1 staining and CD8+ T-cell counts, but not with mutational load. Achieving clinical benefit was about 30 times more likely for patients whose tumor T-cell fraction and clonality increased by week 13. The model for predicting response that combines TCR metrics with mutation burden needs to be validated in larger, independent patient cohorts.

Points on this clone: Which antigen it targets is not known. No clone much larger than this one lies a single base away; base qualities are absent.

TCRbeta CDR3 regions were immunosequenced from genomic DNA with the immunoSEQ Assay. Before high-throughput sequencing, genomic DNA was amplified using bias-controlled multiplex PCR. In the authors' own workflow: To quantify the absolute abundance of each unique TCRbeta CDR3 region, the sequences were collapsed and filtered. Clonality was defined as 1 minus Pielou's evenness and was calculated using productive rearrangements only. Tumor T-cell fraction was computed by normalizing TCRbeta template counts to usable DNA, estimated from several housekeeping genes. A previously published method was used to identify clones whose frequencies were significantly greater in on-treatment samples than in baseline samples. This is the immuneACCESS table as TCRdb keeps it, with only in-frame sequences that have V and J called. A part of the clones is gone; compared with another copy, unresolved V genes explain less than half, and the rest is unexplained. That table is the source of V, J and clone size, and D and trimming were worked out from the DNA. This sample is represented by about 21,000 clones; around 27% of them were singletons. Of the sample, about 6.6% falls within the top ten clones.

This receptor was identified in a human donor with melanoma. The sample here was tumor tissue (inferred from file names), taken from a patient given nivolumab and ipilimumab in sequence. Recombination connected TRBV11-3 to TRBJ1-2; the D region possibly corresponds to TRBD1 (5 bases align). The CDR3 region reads CASSLIAGGQGGYGYTF. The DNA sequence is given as TGTGCCAGCAGCTTAATAGCCGGCGGGCAGGGTGGCTATGGCTACACCTTC. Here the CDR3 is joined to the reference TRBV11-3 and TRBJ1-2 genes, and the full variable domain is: EAGVVQSPRYKIIEKKQPVAFWCNPISGHNTLYWYLQNLGQGPELLIRYENEEAVDDSQLPKDRFSAERLKGVDSTLKIQPAELGDSAVYLCASSLIAGGQGGYGYTFGSGTRLTVV.